The 14 T cell receptor beta chains reported below all come from one sample, sequenced in a study of OX40 agonist ivuxolimab in advanced cancers. Sequenced by immunoSEQ multiplex PCR; TCRdb stores in-frame clones only, minus some. The data contain about 32,000 clones, 81% of them singletons. This specimen consisted of CD4+ or CD8+ T cells sorted from blood, obtained in a trial of the OX40 agonist ivuxolimab. The receptors shown here come from an adult with an advanced solid tumor such as melanoma, head and neck, liver or kidney cancer.

This clone was observed a handful of times. The CDR3 bases are TGTGCCAGCAGCTTAGGGACCGTTGACATTCAGTACTTC. It encodes CASSLGTVDIQYF. This chain links TRBV7-9 with TRBJ2-4; D is unresolved. Germline lookup yields CDR1 SEHNR and CDR2 FQNEAQ (reference sequence). The ends were cut back, 1 base at V and 8 bases at J, with 9 bases in the middle. The CDR3 consists of 13 residues.

This clone was seen a single time. The V call is TRBV28, the J call TRBJ2-1; 10 bases map to TRBD2. Germline V lookup: CDR1 MDHEN, CDR2 SYDVKM. Trimming at V came to 0 bases and at J to 7 bases, leaving 9 bases not matched to a gene. The CDR3 extends over 17 amino acids. CDR3 DNA sequence: TGTGCCAGCAGTTTATGGGGTAGAGCGGGAGGGGGGAATGAGCAGTTCTTC. Protein sequence: CASSLWGRAGGGNEQFF. Full variable domain (missing parts from reference TRBV28 and TRBJ2-1): DVKVTQSSRYLVKRTGEKVFLECVQDMDHENMFWYRQDPGLGLRLIYFSYDVKMKEKGDIPEGYSVSREKKERFSLILESASTNQTSMYLCASSLWGRAGGGNEQFFGPGTRLTVL.

The chain has TRBV4-1 and TRBJ2-7, with TRBD1 matching over 7 bases. Germline V lookup: CDR1 MGHRA, CDR2 YSYEKL. V trimming: 1 base; J trimming: 5 bases; junction bases outside the gene matches: 8. This CDR3 spans 15 amino acids. CDR3 bases: TGCGCCAGCAGCCAAGGCGCCAGGGGGTACGACGAGCAGTACTTC. This codes for CASSQGARGYDEQYF.

V gene TRBV21-1 combines with J gene TRBJ1-4. TRBV21-1 is assigned pseudogene status. The length of the CDR3 is 14 residues. CDR3 region: CASSKRQGRQKLFF. The CDR3 nucleotides read TGTGCCAGCTCAAAGAGGCAGGGGAGGCAAAAACTGTTTTTT.

The chain is built from TRBV6-1 and TRBJ2-5; 14 nucleotides agree with TRBD2. The germline gives CDR1 MNHNS, CDR2 SASEGT. J lost 5 bases, V lost 7 bases, and 6 bases had no gene match. CDR3 length equals 15 residues. CDR3 in DNA: TGTGCCAGCATCCGGACTAGCGGGGGGCCGGAGACCCAGTACTTC. This encodes CASIRTSGGPETQYF.

The rearrangement uses TRBV2 and TRBJ1-2; perhaps TRBD1 as D (5 bases). Germline assignment: CDR1 SNHLY and CDR2 FYNNEI. The V end was cut by 6 bases, the J end by 7 bases, with 15 bases between. The CDR3 contains 13 residues. The CDR3 spells CASSPDRISGYTF. Here the CDR3 DNA reads TGTGCCAGCAGCCCTGACAGAATCTCTGGCTACACCTTC. Full variable domain (outside the CDR3, taken from reference TRBV2 and TRBJ1-2): EPEVTQTPSHQVTQMGQEVILRCVPISNHLYFYWYRQILGQKVEFLVSFYNNEISEKSEIFDDQFSVERPDGSNFTLKIRSTKLEDSAMYFCASSPDRISGYTFGSGTRLTVV.

The chain's CDR3 is CASSFTGAGNTIYF. The DNA for the CDR3 is TGTGCCAGCAGCTTTACAGGGGCTGGAAACACCATATATTTT. V usage is TRBV11-2 and J usage is TRBJ1-3, with 7 bases identical to TRBD1. V was clipped by 3 bases and J by 2 bases; unmatched bases: 1. CDR3 size: 14 residues. Germline V gene data show CDR1 as SGHAT and CDR2 as FQNNGV.

The chain joins TRBV28 to TRBJ2-5; no clear D gene. The DNA matches TRBJ2-7 better at its end, which makes the J call doubtful. The germline V gene has CDR1 MDHEN and CDR2 SYDVKM. The CDR3 has 11 amino acids. The CDR3 DNA follows: TGTGCCAGCAGGTCCCACCGCGAGCAGTACTTC. This translates into CASRSHREQYF.

The chain employs TRBV7-9 and TRBJ1-5, with 10 bases that match TRBD1. The CDR3 is made up of 13 amino acids. Germline values: CDR1 SEHNR, CDR2 FQNEAQ (reference sequence). V lost 5 bases and J lost 7; bases outside the gene matches: 2. For the CDR3, the DNA is TGTGCCAGCAGCGGGACAGGGGAGCAGCCCCAGCATTTT. Protein: CASSGTGEQPQHF.

J is TRBJ1-3 and V is TRBV11-2, with D unclear. V lost 2 bases and J lost 0, with 5 bases in between. The germline V gene has CDR1 SGHAT and CDR2 FQNNGV. This CDR3 has 14 residues. The CDR3 sequence is CASSLRSSGNTIYF. Here the CDR3 DNA reads TGTGCCAGCAGCTTACGGAGCTCTGGAAACACCATATATTTT.

A few counts support this clone. This chain links TRBV9 with TRBJ2-3, with TRBD2 matching over 9 bases. The J segment lost 0 bases and the V segment lost 3 bases, leaving 2 bases of the junction unmatched. Germline V gene sequence: CDR1 SGDLS, CDR2 YYNGEE. The CDR3 has 15 amino acids. The CDR3 loop reads CASSGGGGSTDTQYF. CDR3 coding DNA: TGTGCCAGCAGCGGCGGGGGGGGTAGCACAGATACGCAGTATTTT.

This clone was observed a handful of times. The V call is TRBV30, the J call TRBJ1-3, with D tentatively TRBD1 (5 bases). Per the germline V gene, CDR1 is GTSNPN and CDR2 is SVGIG (reference sequence). V was cut by 0 bases and J by 0 bases, with 18 bases left in between. This CDR3 has 18 residues. CDR3 nucleotide sequence: TGTGCCTGGAGTGTTTTATCGGGACCAACGCTCTCTGGAAACACCATATATTTT. Encoded protein: CAWSVLSGPTLSGNTIYF.

The V call is TRBV7-9, the J call TRBJ1-4; D is undetermined. The CDR3 extends over 13 amino acids. From germline, CDR1 is SEHNR and CDR2 FQNEAQ (reference sequence). V lost 5 bases and J 6 bases, leaving 10 bases between the germline ends. CDR3 DNA: TGTGCCAGCAGCCCCGATGTAGATGAAAAACTGTTTTTT. The encoded protein is CASSPDVDEKLFF.

The J gene is TRBJ1-2, the V gene TRBV6-1; D unclear. Germline values: CDR1 MNHNS, CDR2 SASEGT. The germline V and J ends were trimmed by 3 bases and 2 bases, with 13 bases remaining between them. The CDR3 loop spans 15 amino acids. The CDR3 region has the DNA TGTGCCAGCAGTGATCCTTGGGCAGACAACTATGGCTACACCTTC. This gives the protein CASSDPWADNYGYTF.